Described below is a single T cell receptor beta chain sequence and its context. CDR3 length: 18 residues. V was pared by 0 bases and J by 0 bases, with 15 bases between. The germline V gene has CDR1 MNHNS and CDR2 SASEGT. Per the authors' pipeline: Amplified reference gene primers provided the basis for estimating nucleated cell counts. The data were produced by immunoSEQ multiplex PCR, yet TCRdb's version contains in-frame clones alone and is incomplete. V, J and clone size are taken as reported in that table, and D and trimming were inferred from the DNA itself. The sample lists roughly 300,000 clones; about 83% were seen once. The record originates from a study of blood T cell repertoires in COVID-19. Study as a whole: COVID-19 samples collected from the United States, Italy and Spain covered acute and convalescent phases. T cells, B-cell-depleted T cells, or PBMCs provided the cDNA or gDNA that served as material.

The sequence came from a woman between 45 and 65 years old who had recovered from COVID-19. Source material: peripheral blood. The V call is TRBV6-1, the J call TRBJ2-4; D is undetermined. The CDR3 region has the DNA TGTGCCAGCAGTGAAGCGCTTCGCGTGAGCCTAGCCAAAAACATTCAGTACTTC. It translates to CASSEALRVSLAKNIQYF.